These 11 T cell receptor beta chains originate from one sample sequenced in a study of T cell responses to AZD1222 COVID-19 vaccine. Assay used: immunoSEQ multiplex PCR; TCRdb lists only in-frame clones, some missing. Here the sample spans some 200,000 clones, approximately 90% being singletons. This specimen consisted of peripheral blood, obtained 28 days after the second AZD1222 dose. These receptor sequences come from an adult who received the AZD1222 COVID-19 vaccine.

This clone was detected only a few times. The chain couples TRBV28 to TRBJ1-1, with D tentatively TRBD1 (6 bases). The ends were cut back, 5 bases at V and 0 bases at J, with 7 bases in the middle. In germline, CDR1 is MDHEN, CDR2 SYDVKM. The CDR3 consists of 13 residues. CDR3 amino acids: CASSGQLNTEAFF. The CDR3 DNA is TGTGCCAGCAGTGGACAGTTGAACACTGAAGCTTTCTTT.

This chain connects TRBV5-6 to TRBJ1-2; 9 bases match TRBD1. Germline lookup yields CDR1 SGHDT and CDR2 YYEEEE. The CDR3 runs 14 residues. J was trimmed by 8 bases and V by 4 bases; bases with no gene match: 9. CDR3 region: CASSLGDRVLGYTF. The CDR3 region has the DNA TGTGCCAGCAGCCTGGGGGACAGGGTTCTGGGCTACACCTTC.

In DNA, the CDR3 is TGTGCCAGCAGTGCCCGGACATTCGGTTCACCCCTCCACTTT. Translating gives CASSARTFGSPLHF. The chain recombines TRBV27 with TRBJ1-6; possibly TRBD1 for D (5 bases). This CDR3 has 14 amino acids. V lost 5 bases and J lost 9, with 14 bases in between. The V gene's germline CDR1 is MNHEY and CDR2 SMNVEV (reference sequence).

This sequence joins TRBV5-4 and TRBJ2-1, with 7 bases aligning to TRBD2. The germline V gene encodes CDR1 SGHNT and CDR2 YYREEE (reference sequence). The V gene end was trimmed by 4 bases and the J gene end by 0 bases; junction bases not matched to a gene: 4. The CDR3 totals 15 residues. The CDR3 here is CASSPGGSSYNEQFF. CDR3 nucleotides: TGTGCCAGCAGCCCCGGGGGGAGCTCCTACAATGAGCAGTTCTTC.

The V call is TRBV9, the J call TRBJ1-2, with TRBD1 identical over 7 bases. Germline V gene sequence: CDR1 SGDLS, CDR2 YYNGEE. The CDR3 totals 15 residues. V shed 0 bases, J shed 4 bases, and the junction held 6 bases outside the gene matches. CDR3: CASSVAPGQRYGYTF. The CDR3 region has the DNA TGTGCCAGCAGCGTAGCCCCGGGACAGCGCTATGGCTACACCTTC.

V usage is TRBV2 and J usage is TRBJ2-3, with TRBD2 identical over 7 bases. The CDR3 spans 14 residues. Looked up from germline, CDR1 is SNHLY and CDR2 is FYNNEI. Trimming removed 6 bases from V and 1 base from J; junction bases left unmatched: 4. The CDR3 here is CASRRESGTDTQYF. CDR3 nucleotide sequence: TGTGCCAGCAGGCGGGAGTCGGGCACAGATACGCAGTATTTT.

The V gene is TRBV5-1, the J gene TRBJ2-7; D might be TRBD1 (8 bases). Deletions cut 5 bases from V and 4 bases from J, with 19 bases between. The CDR3 extends over 15 amino acids. CDR1 and CDR2 from the germline V gene are SGHRS and YFSETQ. For the CDR3, the DNA is TGCGCCAGCAGGAGGGAAGGACAGGGAGGGTACGAGCAGTACTTC. Translating it yields CASRREGQGGYEQYF.

The genes are TRBV28 and TRBJ1-1, with a possible D match to TRBD1 (5 bases). Germline-derived CDR1 and CDR2 are MDHEN and SYDVKM. V gave up 3 bases and J gave up 5 bases, with 22 bases separating them. The CDR3 is 17 residues long. The CDR3 loop reads CASSLGTGAEGSTEAFF. In DNA form, the CDR3 reads TGTGCCAGCAGTTTGGGGACCGGGGCTGAAGGTTCAACTGAAGCTTTCTTT.

This chain joins TRBV5-4 and TRBJ2-2, with TRBD2 matching over 10 bases. Germline V CDR1 and CDR2: SGHNT, YYREEE (reference sequence). The V segment lost 4 bases and the J segment 4 bases; nucleotides outside the gene matches: 4. This CDR3 has 15 amino acids. This CDR3 is CASSPSGSSTGELFF. In DNA form, the CDR3 reads TGTGCCAGCAGCCCTAGCGGGAGTAGCACCGGGGAGCTGTTTTTT.

The chain couples TRBV20-1 to TRBJ1-6, with D perhaps TRBD1 (5 bases). There are 9 residues in the CDR3. Germline V lookup: CDR1 DFQATT, CDR2 SNEGSKA (reference sequence). The DNA of the CDR3 is TGCAGGCAGGGTTCACCCCTCCACTTT. Translated, it gives CRQGSPLHF.

J is TRBJ1-6 and V is TRBV3-1 (or the pseudogene TRBV3-2); TRBD1 is a possible D gene (6 bases). The V gene lost 0 bases and the J gene lost 0 bases, with 12 bases spanning the gap. The length of the CDR3 is 18 residues. The V gene's germline CDR1 is LGHDT and CDR2 YNNKEL (reference sequence). In nucleotides, the CDR3 is TGTGCCAGCAGCCAAGATCACGGGGGCTTCTCCTATAATTCACCCCTCCACTTT. Translating it yields CASSQDHGGFSYNSPLHF.